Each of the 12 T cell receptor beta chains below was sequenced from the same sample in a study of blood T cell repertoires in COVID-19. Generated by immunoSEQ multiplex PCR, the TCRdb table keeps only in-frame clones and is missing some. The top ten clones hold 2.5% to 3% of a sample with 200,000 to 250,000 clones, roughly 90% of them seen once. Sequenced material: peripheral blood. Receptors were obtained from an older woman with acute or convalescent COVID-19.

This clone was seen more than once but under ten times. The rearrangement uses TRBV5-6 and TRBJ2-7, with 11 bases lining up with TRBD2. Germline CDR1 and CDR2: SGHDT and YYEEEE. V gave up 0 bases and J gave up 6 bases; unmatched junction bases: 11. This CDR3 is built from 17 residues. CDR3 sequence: CASSLAALAGARREQYF. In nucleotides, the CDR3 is TGTGCCAGCAGCTTGGCCGCACTAGCGGGGGCCCGTCGCGAGCAGTACTTC.

CDR3 in amino acids: CASSLARGNTGELFF. The CDR3, as DNA: TGTGCCAGCAGCTTAGCTAGGGGGAACACCGGGGAGCTGTTTTTT. The rearrangement uses TRBV7-2 and TRBJ2-2, with D perhaps TRBD1 (5 bases). Germline V gives CDR1 SGHTA, CDR2 FQGNSA. The CDR3 loop spans 15 amino acids. Trimming stripped 0 bases from V and 1 base from J, with 6 bases between.

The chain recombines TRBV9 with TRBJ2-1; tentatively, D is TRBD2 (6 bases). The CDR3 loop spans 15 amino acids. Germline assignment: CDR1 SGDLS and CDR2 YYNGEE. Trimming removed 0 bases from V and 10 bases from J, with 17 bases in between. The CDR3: CASSVEGTASNEQFF. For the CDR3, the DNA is TGTGCCAGCAGCGTAGAAGGGACTGCCTCCAACGAGCAGTTCTTC.

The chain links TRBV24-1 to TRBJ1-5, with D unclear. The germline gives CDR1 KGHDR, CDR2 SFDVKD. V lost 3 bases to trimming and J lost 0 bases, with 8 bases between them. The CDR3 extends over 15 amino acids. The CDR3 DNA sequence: TGTGCCACCAGTGATCCGGGATATAGCAATCAGCCCCAGCATTTT. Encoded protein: CATSDPGYSNQPQHF.

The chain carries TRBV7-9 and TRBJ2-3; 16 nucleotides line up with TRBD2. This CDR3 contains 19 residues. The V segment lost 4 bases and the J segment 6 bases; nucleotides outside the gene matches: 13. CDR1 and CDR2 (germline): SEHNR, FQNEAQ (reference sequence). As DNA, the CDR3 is TGTGCCAGCAGCTCGCTCCTCGGGACTAGCGGGGGGGCGATGGATACGCAGTATTTT. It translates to CASSSLLGTSGGAMDTQYF. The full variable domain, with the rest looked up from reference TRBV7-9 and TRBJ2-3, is DTGVSQNPRHKITKRGQNVTFRCDPISEHNRLYWYRQTLGQGPEFLTYFQNEAQLEKSRLLSDRFSAERPKGSFSTLEIQRTEQGDSAMYLCASSSLLGTSGGAMDTQYFGPGTRLTVL.

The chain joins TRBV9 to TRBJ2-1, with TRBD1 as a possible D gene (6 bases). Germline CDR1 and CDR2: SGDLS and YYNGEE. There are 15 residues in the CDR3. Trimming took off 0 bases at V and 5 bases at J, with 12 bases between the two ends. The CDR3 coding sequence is TGTGCCAGCAGCGTAGCCCCAGGGGTTAACAATGAGCAGTTCTTC. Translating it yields CASSVAPGVNNEQFF.

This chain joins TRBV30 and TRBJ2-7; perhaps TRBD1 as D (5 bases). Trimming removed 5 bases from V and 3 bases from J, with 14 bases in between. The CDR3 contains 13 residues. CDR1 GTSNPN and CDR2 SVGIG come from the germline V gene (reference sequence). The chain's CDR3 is CAWATTVRYEQYF. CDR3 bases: TGTGCCTGGGCCACGACAGTACGCTACGAGCAGTACTTC. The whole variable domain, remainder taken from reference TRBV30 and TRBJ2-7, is SQTIHQWPATLVQPVGSPLSLECTVEGTSNPNLYWYRQAAGRGLQLLFYSVGIGQISSEVPQNLSASRPQDRQFILSSKKLLLSDSGFYLCAWATTVRYEQYFGPGTRLTVT.

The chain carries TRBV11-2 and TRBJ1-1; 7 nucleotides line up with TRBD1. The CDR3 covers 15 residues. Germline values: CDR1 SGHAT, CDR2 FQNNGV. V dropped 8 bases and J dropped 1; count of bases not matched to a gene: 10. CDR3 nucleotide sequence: TGTGCCAGCGTACGAGACAGGGTGCCGAACACTGAAGCTTTCTTT. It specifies CASVRDRVPNTEAFF.

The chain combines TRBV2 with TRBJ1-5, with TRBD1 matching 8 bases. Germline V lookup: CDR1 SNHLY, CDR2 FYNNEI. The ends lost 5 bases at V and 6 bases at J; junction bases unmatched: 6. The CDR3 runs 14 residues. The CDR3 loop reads CASSTRTGTQPQHF. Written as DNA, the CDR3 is TGTGCCAGCAGTACACGGACAGGGACTCAGCCCCAGCATTTT.

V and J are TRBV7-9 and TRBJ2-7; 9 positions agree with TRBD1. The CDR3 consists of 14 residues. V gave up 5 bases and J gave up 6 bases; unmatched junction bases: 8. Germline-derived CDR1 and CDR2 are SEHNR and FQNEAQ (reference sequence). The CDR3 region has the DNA TGTGCCAGCAGCCTGACCGGGACAGGGTCCGAGCAGTACTTC. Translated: CASSLTGTGSEQYF.

The CDR3 sequence: CASRVGTSRSEQYF. In DNA, the CDR3 is TGTGCCAGCAGGGTGGGGACTAGCCGTTCCGAGCAGTACTTC. J is TRBJ2-7 and V is TRBV7-2; 9 bases are shared with TRBD2. CDR1 SGHTA and CDR2 FQGNSA come from the germline V gene. The trim removed 6 bases at V and 6 bases at J, leaving 9 bases unmatched. The CDR3 is made up of 14 amino acids.

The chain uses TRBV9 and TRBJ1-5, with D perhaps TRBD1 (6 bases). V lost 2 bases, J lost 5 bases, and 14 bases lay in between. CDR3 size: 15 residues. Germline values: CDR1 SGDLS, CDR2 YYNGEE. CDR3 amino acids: CASSVSGAQDQPQHF. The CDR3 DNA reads TGTGCCAGCAGCGTCTCAGGGGCCCAAGATCAGCCCCAGCATTTT.